The rows below give T cell receptor beta chains drawn from one sample of a study of blood T cell repertoires in COVID-19. TCRdb keeps only in-frame clones here, not all; method: immunoSEQ multiplex PCR. The sample has about 110,000 clones, approximately 80% seen once. The specimen sequenced was peripheral blood. These receptors all stem from a man older than 75 with acute or convalescent COVID-19. The conserved cysteine and the conserved F or W are not part of the CDR3 here. Not all rows give a size; the values are once, few, many and, for expanded clones, a class.

j_gene: TRBJ2-1
abundance: NA
len: 12
v_gene: TRBV28
CDR3aa: ASSSGGPHNEQF

j_gene: TRBJ1-1
abundance: few
len: 13
v_gene: TRBV7-3
CDR3aa: ASSHAGTGNTEAF

j_gene: TRBJ1-6
abundance: NA
len: 12
v_gene: TRBV6-5
CDR3aa: ASSYARQNSPLH

j_gene: TRBJ1-1
abundance: NA
len: 14
v_gene: TRBV18
CDR3aa: ASSPPGTGENTEAF

j_gene: TRBJ1-4
abundance: NA
len: 13
v_gene: TRBV30
CDR3aa: AWSPFRGLEEKLF

j_gene: TRBJ1-2
abundance: few
len: 12
v_gene: TRBV3-1/TRBV3-2
CDR3aa: ASSRAGGHYGYT

j_gene: TRBJ2-7
abundance: NA
len: 9
v_gene: TRBV11-2
CDR3aa: ASSSYYEQY

j_gene: TRBJ1-2
abundance: few
len: 14
v_gene: TRBV4-2
CDR3aa: ASSQDRNREGDGYT

j_gene: TRBJ2-5
abundance: NA
len: 14
v_gene: TRBV6-2/TRBV6-3
CDR3aa: ASSSSGTGVRETQY

j_gene: TRBJ1-2
abundance: once
len: 11
v_gene: TRBV29-1
CDR3aa: SVGTAGNYGYT

j_gene: TRBJ2-7
abundance: NA
len: 13
v_gene: TRBV7-3
CDR3aa: ASSLGTASSYEQY

j_gene: TRBJ1-3
abundance: NA
len: 10
v_gene: TRBV9
CDR3aa: ASSPTGNTIY

j_gene: TRBJ2-3
abundance: NA
len: 15
v_gene: TRBV6-2/TRBV6-3
CDR3aa: ASSYSKGQGRTDTQY

j_gene: TRBJ2-2
abundance: NA
len: 12
v_gene: TRBV10-3
CDR3aa: AISPGEDTGELF

j_gene: TRBJ2-7
abundance: NA
len: 12
v_gene: TRBV7-3
CDR3aa: ASRYTGTDYEQY

j_gene: TRBJ2-7
abundance: NA
len: 12
v_gene: TRBV11-2
CDR3aa: ASKSSVSSYEQY

j_gene: TRBJ2-3
abundance: NA
len: 13
v_gene: TRBV29-1
CDR3aa: SGAWAGGLTDTQY

j_gene: TRBJ2-7
abundance: few
len: 11
v_gene: TRBV10-3
CDR3aa: AIRGQGVGEQY

j_gene: TRBJ1-2
abundance: NA
len: 10
v_gene: TRBV29-1
CDR3aa: SVGEARDGYT

j_gene: TRBJ2-3
abundance: NA
len: 14
v_gene: TRBV27
CDR3aa: ASSKPGLAPQDTQY

j_gene: TRBJ1-2
abundance: NA
len: 9
v_gene: TRBV6-5
CDR3aa: ASTRLYGYT

j_gene: TRBJ2-1
abundance: NA
len: 12
v_gene: TRBV6-5
CDR3aa: ASSYPGGRNEQF

j_gene: TRBJ1-4
abundance: NA
len: 11
v_gene: TRBV6-5
CDR3aa: ASSIRVREKLF

j_gene: TRBJ1-2
abundance: once
len: 13
v_gene: TRBV30
CDR3aa: AWRPGHLSNYGYT

j_gene: TRBJ1-4
abundance: NA
len: 13
v_gene: TRBV28
CDR3aa: ASSTRTGKEEKLF

j_gene: TRBJ2-2
abundance: NA
len: 14
v_gene: TRBV5-6
CDR3aa: ASSLVFGQEAGELF

j_gene: TRBJ2-6
abundance: NA
len: 14
v_gene: TRBV5-1
CDR3aa: ASSLKLVTGANVLT

j_gene: TRBJ1-5
abundance: NA
len: 12
v_gene: TRBV6-5
CDR3aa: ASSPPGNNQPQH

j_gene: TRBJ1-1
abundance: NA
len: 8
v_gene: TRBV30
CDR3aa: AWGRDLAF

j_gene: TRBJ2-4
abundance: NA
len: 13
v_gene: TRBV5-5
CDR3aa: ASSALTGGRNIQY

j_gene: TRBJ2-5
abundance: few
len: 19
v_gene: TRBV28
CDR3aa: ASSSMLYQGTRTSPPETQY

j_gene: TRBJ1-1
abundance: NA
len: 11
v_gene: TRBV3-1/TRBV3-2
CDR3aa: ASSQRGRAEAF

j_gene: TRBJ1-1
abundance: few
len: 9
v_gene: TRBV20-1
CDR3aa: SARADSEAF

j_gene: TRBJ2-1
abundance: NA
len: 13
v_gene: TRBV18
CDR3aa: ASSPTSGSYNEQF

j_gene: TRBJ2-6
abundance: NA
len: 14
v_gene: TRBV7-3
CDR3aa: ASSSSTGRGANVLT

j_gene: TRBJ2-5
abundance: NA
len: 13
v_gene: TRBV5-1
CDR3aa: ASRDPAGGLETQY

j_gene: TRBJ2-5
abundance: NA
len: 12
v_gene: TRBV2
CDR3aa: ASSRGGSQETQY

j_gene: TRBJ2-7
abundance: few
len: 13
v_gene: TRBV15
CDR3aa: ATSRVSQGAREQY

j_gene: TRBJ1-1
abundance: NA
len: 11
v_gene: TRBV12-3/TRBV12-4
CDR3aa: ASSPVAGADAF

j_gene: TRBJ1-4
abundance: NA
len: 14
v_gene: TRBV5-4
CDR3aa: ASSLGQGATNEKLF

j_gene: TRBJ2-7
abundance: NA
len: 12
v_gene: TRBV6-2/TRBV6-3
CDR3aa: ASSYEGGSNEQY

j_gene: TRBJ1-2
abundance: once
len: 11
v_gene: TRBV7-9
CDR3aa: ASSVDSNYGYT

j_gene: TRBJ2-1
abundance: NA
len: 11
v_gene: TRBV5-6
CDR3aa: ASSVTGFNEQF

j_gene: TRBJ1-3
abundance: NA
len: 14
v_gene: TRBV18
CDR3aa: ASSPPSGDSGNTIY

j_gene: TRBJ1-1
abundance: NA
len: 11
v_gene: TRBV12-3/TRBV12-4
CDR3aa: ASSLNSGTEAF

j_gene: TRBJ2-7
abundance: NA
len: 17
v_gene: TRBV5-1
CDR3aa: ASSLAVSETSSRSYEQY

j_gene: TRBJ2-1
abundance: NA
len: 16
v_gene: TRBV28
CDR3aa: ASSSNLGTSGNTNEQF

j_gene: TRBJ1-3
abundance: NA
len: 14
v_gene: TRBV6-5
CDR3aa: ASSYSTRGPGNTIY

j_gene: TRBJ1-4
abundance: NA
len: 11
v_gene: TRBV29-1
CDR3aa: SVVRDRGGKLF

j_gene: TRBJ1-5
abundance: NA
len: 12
v_gene: TRBV30
CDR3aa: AWSPQNSNQPQH

j_gene: TRBJ1-1
abundance: NA
len: 12
v_gene: TRBV5-1
CDR3aa: ASSWGDGSMGAF

j_gene: TRBJ1-2
abundance: NA
len: 12
v_gene: TRBV28
CDR3aa: ASSLQGADYGYT

j_gene: TRBJ2-7
abundance: NA
len: 11
v_gene: TRBV6-4
CDR3aa: ASTLAGASEQY

j_gene: TRBJ1-1
abundance: NA
len: 12
v_gene: TRBV7-8
CDR3aa: ASSLVTGATEAF

j_gene: TRBJ1-3
abundance: NA
len: 11
v_gene: TRBV29-1
CDR3aa: SALRDRGNTIY

j_gene: TRBJ2-2
abundance: NA
len: 12
v_gene: TRBV25-1
CDR3aa: ASSDRVNTGELF

j_gene: TRBJ1-1
abundance: NA
len: 13
v_gene: TRBV5-1
CDR3aa: ASSLVQGRNTEAF

j_gene: TRBJ1-2
abundance: once
len: 11
v_gene: TRBV18
CDR3aa: ASSPDTIYGYT

j_gene: TRBJ2-7
abundance: once
len: 15
v_gene: TRBV5-4
CDR3aa: ASSLGQGARGTYEQY

j_gene: TRBJ2-5
abundance: NA
len: 10
v_gene: TRBV2
CDR3aa: ATGGQRETQY